This T cell receptor (beta chain) was identified in a study of T cells after yellow fever vaccination. This clonotype showed up many times. The target antigen is unknown. MiXCR was run by TCRdb on the 5' RACE reads, yielding one entry per CDR3 protein. Altogether under 150,000 distinct CDR3 sequences are present, 7% to 9% being singletons, with the ten largest covering around 0.73%. Deletions cut 1 base from V and 6 bases from J, with 12 bases between. The CDR3 covers 13 residues. The germline CDR1 and CDR2 sequences are SQVTM and ANQGSEA. General study results and limits: Compared with primary, the secondary response was weaker and peaked at day 5, not 15.

The chain is built from TRBV29-1 and TRBJ1-1, with D unresolved. The TCR sequence derives from a young man who received the YFV17D yellow fever vaccine. The sequencing used CD4+ T cells sorted from PBMCs, collected 5 days after the yellow fever booster vaccination. The CDR3 nucleotides read TGCAGCGTTGAAGCCCCCGGTACCTCTGAAGCTTTCTTT. Its translation: CSVEAPGTSEAFF.